This TCR beta chain was identified during a study of cytomegalovirus exposure and HLA in healthy donors. Overall study findings and caveats: Subsequent analysis showed first-cohort TCR clusters tending to co-occur in 95 to 150 validation repertoires. The classifier reportedly diagnosed cytomegalovirus status with high specificity and sensitivity. Three of the chains that were CMV-associated were confirmed in vitro to be specific for CMV antigens.

In regard to this clone: What it binds is not known.

Trimming cost V 6 bases and J 0 bases; bases outside gene matches: 10. The CDR3 sequence is 17 residues long. Germline V lookup: CDR1 MDHEN, CDR2 SYDVKM. Only in-frame clones appear in the TCRdb table, and some are missing; sequencing was by immunoSEQ multiplex PCR. The data show approximately 200,000 clones, 88% seen once. The TCR originated in a woman in her late teens or twenties in good health and CMV-seronegative. The V and J genes are TRBV28 and TRBJ1-5; 8 nucleotides match TRBD1. Sample: PBMCs. CDR3 sequence: CASSTPTGEFSNQPQHF. Written as DNA, the CDR3 is TGTGCCAGCAGCACCCCGACAGGGGAGTTTAGCAATCAGCCCCAGCATTTT.